Below, 16 T cell receptor beta chains from the same sample are listed, as sequenced in a study of blood T cell repertoires in COVID-19. TCRdb's table, derived via immunoSEQ multiplex PCR, lists solely in-frame clones and lacks some. This sample yields 200,000 to 250,000 clones, of which about four fifths are seen a single time; 7.5% to 8% belongs to the top ten. The sample taken for sequencing was peripheral blood. These receptors all stem from a woman in her fifties or sixties with active or convalescent COVID-19.

The rearrangement joins TRBV5-4 to TRBJ1-5; D is unclear. Deletions cut 0 bases from V and 3 bases from J, with 7 bases between. This CDR3 has 14 amino acids. CDR1 and CDR2 (germline): SGHNT, YYREEE (reference sequence). The DNA of the CDR3 is TGTGCCAGCAGCTTGGCCGGTCTCAATCAGCCCCAGCATTTT. This sequence encodes CASSLAGLNQPQHF.

The V and J genes are TRBV5-1 and TRBJ1-5; possible D gene TRBD1, 5 bases. Per germline, CDR1 SGHRS and CDR2 YFSETQ. This CDR3 is 14 amino acids long. Deletions cut 0 bases from V and 5 bases from J, with 9 bases between. The CDR3: CASSLAGYDQPQHF. CDR3 bases: TGCGCCAGCAGCTTGGCAGGGTACGATCAGCCCCAGCATTTT. The full variable domain, in which reference TRBV5-1 and TRBJ1-5 provide the parts outside the CDR3, is KAGVTQTPRYLIKTRGQQVTLSCSPISGHRSVSWYQQTPGQGLQFLFEYFSETQRNKGNFPGRFSGRQFSNSRSEMNVSTLELGDSALYLCASSLAGYDQPQHFGDGTRLSIL.

The chain employs TRBV15 and TRBJ2-2; a weak D match, TRBD1 (6 bases). The V gene's germline CDR1 is LNHNV and CDR2 YYDKDF (reference sequence). Trimming removed 5 bases at V and 7 bases at J, with 20 bases between. The CDR3 runs to 16 residues. The CDR3 here is CATSSLGAGIGGELFF. CDR3 DNA: TGTGCCACCAGCTCCCTGGGGGCAGGGATCGGCGGGGAGCTGTTTTTT.

The chain joins TRBV9 to TRBJ2-6; 9 bases fit TRBD1. CDR1 is SGDLS and CDR2 is YYNGEE in the germline V gene. This CDR3 region has 18 residues. V was clipped by 3 bases and J by 1 base; unmatched bases: 8. For the CDR3, the DNA is TGTGCCAGCAGCGACAGGACAGGGGCATTATCTGGGGCCAACGTCCTGACTTTC. This gives the protein CASSDRTGALSGANVLTF. The variable domain in full, with the rest retrieved from reference TRBV9 and TRBJ2-6, is DSGVTQTPKHLITATGQRVTLRCSPRSGDLSVYWYQQSLDQGLQFLIQYYNGEERAKGNILERFSAQQFPDLHSELNLSSLELGDSALYFCASSDRTGALSGANVLTFGAGSRLTVL.

The J gene is TRBJ2-1, the V gene TRBV18; D possibly corresponds to TRBD1 (6 bases). V gave up 2 bases and J gave up 4 bases, with 6 bases separating them. The CDR3 sequence is 13 residues long. Germline CDR1 is KGHSH and CDR2 is LQKENI. CDR3: CASSPGQYNEQFF. As DNA, the CDR3 is TGTGCCAGCTCACCAGGACAGTACAATGAGCAGTTCTTC. Looking up the rest from reference TRBV18 and TRBJ2-1 gives the full variable domain: NAGVMQNPRHLVRRRGQEARLRCSPMKGHSHVYWYRQLPEEGLKFMVYLQKENIIDESGMPKERFSAEFPKEGPSILRIQQVVRGDSAAYFCASSPGQYNEQFFGPGTRLTVL.

This clone was counted between two and nine times. The chain joins TRBV19 to TRBJ1-3; 8 bases are a match to TRBD1. Germline V gene lookup returns CDR1 LNHDA and CDR2 SQIVND (reference sequence). This CDR3 has 16 amino acids. V gave up 5 bases and J gave up 3 bases; unmatched junction bases: 9. The CDR3 spells CASSPQWTGIGNTIYF. The CDR3, as DNA: TGTGCCAGTAGTCCTCAGTGGACAGGGATTGGAAACACCATATATTTT.

This sequence joins TRBV28 and TRBJ1-2, with D hard to call. The germline V gene encodes CDR1 MDHEN and CDR2 SYDVKM. The CDR3 length is 11 residues. V lost 4 bases and J lost 8, with 8 bases in between. CDR3 in DNA: TGTGCCAGCAGTTCTCTCGGGGGCTACACCTTC. Translation gives CASSSLGGYTF.

As DNA, the CDR3 is TGTGCCAGCAGTTTAGTTGCAGGGTTAGGCTACACCTTC. It translates to CASSLVAGLGYTF. The genes are TRBV12-3 or TRBV12-4 and TRBJ1-2; possible D gene TRBD1, 5 bases. Trimming shortened V by 1 base and J by 8 bases, and 11 bases separated the two germline ends. The CDR3 runs 13 residues.

The chain links TRBV7-9 to TRBJ2-3; 10 bases are shared with TRBD2. After removal of 1 base from V and 4 bases from J, the junction contained 5 bases not matched to a gene. Germline-derived CDR1 and CDR2 are SEHNR and FQNEAQ (reference sequence). The CDR3 covers 16 residues. CDR3 nucleotide sequence: TGTGCCAGCAGCTTAGGAGTAGCGGGGGGAGCAGATACGCAGTATTTT. Residues: CASSLGVAGGADTQYF.

This chain uses TRBV3-1 (or the pseudogene TRBV3-2) with TRBJ1-2; 7 nucleotides agree with TRBD1. CDR1 is LGHDT, CDR2 YNNKEL, per germline (reference sequence). V lost 0 bases, J lost 6 bases, and 7 bases stayed unmatched. The CDR3 is 15 amino acids. CDR3 in amino acids: CASSQDWDRRNGYTF. Written as DNA, the CDR3 is TGTGCCAGCAGCCAAGATTGGGACAGAAGGAATGGCTACACCTTC.

The chain links TRBV14 to TRBJ2-6; 12 nucleotides match TRBD2. The CDR3 is 17 residues long. V lost 4 bases, J lost 4 bases, and 5 bases stayed unmatched. Germline values: CDR1 SGHDN, CDR2 FVKESK. The chain's CDR3 is CASSRTSGTKGANVLTF. CDR3 coding DNA: TGTGCCAGCAGCCGGACTAGCGGGACCAAGGGGGCCAACGTCCTGACTTTC.

This clone was detected a few times. This chain uses TRBV19 with TRBJ1-4, with D perhaps matching TRBD1 (5 bases). The V gene lost 5 bases and the J gene lost 8 bases, with 12 bases spanning the gap. The CDR3 is made up of 13 amino acids. Germline V gene lookup returns CDR1 LNHDA and CDR2 SQIVND (reference sequence). CDR3 nucleotides: TGTGCCAGTAGTGGACACGTACTAGAAAAACTGTTTTTT. Translated: CASSGHVLEKLFF.

CDR3 sequence (DNA): TGCGCCAGCAGGGACAGCTCGAACACCGGGGAGCTGTTTTTT. It specifies CASRDSSNTGELFF. The chain is built from TRBV5-1 and TRBJ2-2, with TRBD1 as a possible D gene (6 bases). The CDR3 has 14 residues. Germline CDR1 is SGHRS and CDR2 is YFSETQ. V was shortened by 5 bases and J by 0 bases, with 8 bases between the two germline ends.

This chain joins TRBV30 and TRBJ2-7; D remains unclear. The CDR3 contains 12 residues. Germline V gene sequence: CDR1 GTSNPN, CDR2 SVGIG (reference sequence). Trimming shortened V by 5 bases and J by 7 bases, and 15 bases separated the two germline ends. In nucleotides, the CDR3 is TGTGCCTGGGACCGTCCTCTGAGTGAGCAGTACTTC. Encoded protein: CAWDRPLSEQYF.

The V gene is TRBV18, the J gene TRBJ1-2; D possibly corresponds to TRBD1 (5 bases). The CDR3 is 12 residues long. The germline V gene encodes CDR1 KGHSH and CDR2 LQKENI. V was trimmed by 5 bases and J by 7 bases, leaving 11 bases between them. CDR3 in DNA: TGTGCCAGCTCAGAGACAGCTCTTGGCTACACCTTC. Its protein is CASSETALGYTF.

The chain joins TRBV3-1 (or the pseudogene TRBV3-2) to TRBJ1-2; 7 bases agree with TRBD1. Germline V gives CDR1 LGHDT, CDR2 YNNKEL (reference sequence). This CDR3 spans 14 amino acids. V dropped 1 base and J dropped 2; count of bases not matched to a gene: 1. This CDR3 reads CASSQGTGNYGYTF. In DNA, the CDR3 is TGTGCCAGCAGCCAAGGGACAGGAAACTATGGCTACACCTTC.